This TCR beta chain originates from a study of Graves' ophthalmopathy and Graves' hyperthyroidism. Overall study results and limits: Most clonotypes expanded in thyroid above 0.001 frequency were present in blood too. Using 13 signatures, a model distinguished ophthalmopathy from stable hyperthyroidism, reaching about 90% sensitivity and 80% to 83% specificity.

CDR1 and CDR2 from the germline V gene are SQVTM and ANQGSEA. V trimming: 5 bases; J trimming: 7 bases; junction bases outside the gene matches: 10. The CDR3 is 13 residues long. Moderate-to-severe activity, with CAS ≥3, NOSPECS ≥4 and duration under 3 months, characterized the donors with ophthalmopathy. A 10 ml volume of fresh peripheral blood provided the PBMCs. About this clonotype: The antigen remains unidentified.

Amplified material comprised TCR beta CDR3 regions derived from RNA transcripts. HTBI primers served in a first-round RT-PCR, which a second-round multiplex PCR followed. TCRdb ran MiXCR on the multiplex PCR reads and lists one entry per CDR3 protein. Altogether around 660,000 distinct CDR3 sequences are present, more than 40% being singletons, with the ten largest covering over 2.5%. This receptor was obtained from an adult man with Graves' ophthalmopathy. Sequenced material: peripheral blood. This chain links TRBV29-1 with TRBJ2-5, with 7 positions matching TRBD1. For the CDR3, the DNA is TGCAGCGTTAGACAGGGATTGGTCGGGACCCAGTACTTC. Residues: CSVRQGLVGTQYF.